The entry below describes one TCR beta chain. This specimen comes from a study of radiation and T cells in renal cell carcinoma. Clones were read by immunoSEQ multiplex PCR, and TCRdb kept only the in-frame ones, dropping some. Here the sample spans approximately 110,000 clones, roughly 80% being singletons. Time point in this sample: baseline pretreatment blood. Treatment defined: 15 Gy SBRT to primary tumor, nephrectomy 4 weeks later. After SBRT, blood was collected at 2 and 4 weeks, plus baseline. V lost 0 bases to trimming and J lost 2 bases, with 8 bases between them. The CDR3 totals 15 residues. Germline-derived CDR1 and CDR2 are MNHEY and SVGAGI.

This clonotype was obtained from a woman aged 55-75 years with renal cell carcinoma. V is TRBV6-5 and J is TRBJ1-3; a possible D gene is TRBD1 (6 bases). This material consisted of blood, taken from a patient whose treatment included radiotherapy and nephrectomy. The CDR3 protein is CASSYSGDTGNTIYF. The CDR3 nucleotides read TGTGCCAGCAGTTACTCGGGGGACACTGGAAACACCATATATTTT.